This T cell receptor beta chain was sequenced in a study of T-cell memory formation after mild COVID-19 (dated by TCRdb to the early 2020s). Study-wide context: TCR sequence clusters from the two donors were found to be largely donor specific. In a couple of donors, T-cell clones that expanded and contracted after mild COVID-19 were followed by sequencing TCRalpha and TCRbeta repertoires longitudinally. Two young, previously healthy adult volunteers, one female and one male, were included in the cohort. The paper's findings and limits, for the study overall: Clones that contracted from day 15 to 85 showed balanced CD4/CD8 phenotypes, whereas a second wave of clones that expanded from day 15 to 37 leaned towards CD4+. The detection of some responding clones in pre-infection memory suggests that pre-existing cross-reactive memory T cells joined the SARS-CoV-2 response. Only a couple of mild cases were covered in the study, and larger cohorts including severe cases with pre-infection samples were considered necessary. Contracting CD4+ clones appeared mostly in the CM and EM memory subsets, whereas CD8+ clones were enriched in EMRA. Whether the second-wave clones peaking on day 37 were SARS-CoV-2 specific was not confirmed.

As for this clonotype: Its cognate antigen has yet to be identified. Within one base of it there is no much larger clone, and no base qualities were kept.

The CDR3 runs 15 residues from the cysteine to the phenylalanine. Only the CDR3 part of the read is kept: 45 bases, read in frame from the first base. V is shortened by 7 bases, J by 1 base, and the region joining them spans 16 bases. Ficoll-Paque density gradient centrifugation was the method used to isolate PBMCs. Sequencing instrument: Illumina NovaSeq 6000. Using 5'RACE with constant-segment primers, TCRalpha and TCRbeta cDNA libraries were constructed, with sample barcodes and unique molecular identifiers added in the process. Trizol reagent was used to extract RNA from every sample. Amplification of the libraries took two PCR steps, and the second step added a second sample barcode plus Illumina TruSeq adapters. Sequencing of libraries was performed on an Illumina NovaSeq with 2 x 150 bp paired-end reads. Regarding the original processing steps: With migec v1.2.7, reads were demultiplexed and then collapsed into UMI-guided consensus sequences. With mixcr v2.1.11, UMI consensuses were aligned to TRA and TRB V and J templates and assembled into clonotypes. Expanded or contracted clonotypes were those called significant by both edgeR and NoisET, with noise models trained on biological replicates. For edgeR calls, a false discovery rate-adjusted p below 0.01 and a log2 fold-change threshold of 1 were applied. As an exploratory analysis of dynamics, max-normalized trajectories of the 1000 most abundant clonotypes were examined with PCA combined with hierarchical clustering. The CD4 or CD8 phenotype of responding clones was assigned using the separately sequenced CD4+ and CD8+ repertoires. The public sequencing data were trimmed at Q25 with fastp and processed into clonotypes with MiXCR by TCRdb, which kept only in-frame beta chains. Rows with one shared CDR3 protein collapse into an entry with the most common genes and DNA. In this record, the V and J calls reflect TCRdb's handling and not the investigators' own analysis. For this sample the table gives 540,000 or so distinct CDR3 sequences, of which over 20% were detected only once. Together, the top ten hold 12% of the sample.

The sample was PBMCs or a T cell subset sorted from them (not recorded which). The sequence derives from an adult woman who had mild COVID-19 (a few samples of this study predate the infection). The sample titles of this study are shuffled in the database, so cell type and time point are left out; the donor was told from shared clones. The chain was built from TRBV12-3 or TRBV12-4 and TRBJ1-1; tentative D gene TRBD1, with 5 bases matching. CDR3 region: CASTGTGHWNTEAFF. The DNA sequence is TGTGCCAGCACCGGGACCGGACATTGGAACACTGAAGCTTTCTTT.